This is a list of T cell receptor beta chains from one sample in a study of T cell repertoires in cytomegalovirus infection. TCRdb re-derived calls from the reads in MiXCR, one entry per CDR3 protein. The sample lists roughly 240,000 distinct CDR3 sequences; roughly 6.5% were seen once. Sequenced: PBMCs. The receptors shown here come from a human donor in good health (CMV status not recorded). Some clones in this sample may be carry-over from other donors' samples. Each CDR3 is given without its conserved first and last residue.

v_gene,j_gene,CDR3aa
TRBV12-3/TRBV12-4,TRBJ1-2,ASGPMLEGRHGYT
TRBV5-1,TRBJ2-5,ASSLGFSPPGETQY
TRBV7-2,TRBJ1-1,ASSLILPLPTEAF
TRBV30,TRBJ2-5,ACPRQGPGETQY
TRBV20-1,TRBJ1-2,SAKLPDGYT
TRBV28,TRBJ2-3,ASSTRIKSTDTQY
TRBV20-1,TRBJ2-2,SAVSPRTGGSGELF
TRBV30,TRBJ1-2,AWSVGSTYGYT
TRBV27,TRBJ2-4,ASSLRSGHKNIQY
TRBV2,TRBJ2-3,ASSFDSGGSRTDTQY
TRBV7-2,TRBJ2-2,ASSLAPSGGSGELF
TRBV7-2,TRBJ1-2,ASSLSGTLATYGYT
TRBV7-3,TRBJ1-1,ASSSSKSTEAF
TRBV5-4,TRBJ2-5,ASSDRTSGEETQY
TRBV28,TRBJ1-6,ASTLGQANSPLH
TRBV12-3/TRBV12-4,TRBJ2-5,ASRPGGTYQETQY
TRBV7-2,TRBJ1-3,ASRATGGVSGNTIY
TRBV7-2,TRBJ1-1,ASSTGQNTEAF
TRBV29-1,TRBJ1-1,SVGTAKLEAF
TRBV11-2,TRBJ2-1,ASSLGEGGPYNEQF
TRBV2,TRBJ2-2,ASRKGAGELF
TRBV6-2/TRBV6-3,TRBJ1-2,ASSYSMTGLYGYT
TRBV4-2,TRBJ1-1,ASSQDRANTEAF
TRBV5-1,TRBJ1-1,ASSLGLQEDEAF
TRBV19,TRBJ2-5,ASMGLAGGLVETQY
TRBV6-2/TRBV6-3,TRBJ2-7,ASSLNRKQSEQY
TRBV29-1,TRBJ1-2,SVHRGGGYT
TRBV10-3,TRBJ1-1,AISELTGGNTEAF
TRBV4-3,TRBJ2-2,ASSQGSQGSTGELF
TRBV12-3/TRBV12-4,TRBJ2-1,ASSSHRANNEQF
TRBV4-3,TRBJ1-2,ASSQEGWAGGYGYT
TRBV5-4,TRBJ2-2,ASSRGSPQPGELF
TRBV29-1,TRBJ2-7,SVEGDSPYEQY
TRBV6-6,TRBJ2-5,ASSYSGSGGQTQY
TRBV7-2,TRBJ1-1,ASSSLGLNTEAF